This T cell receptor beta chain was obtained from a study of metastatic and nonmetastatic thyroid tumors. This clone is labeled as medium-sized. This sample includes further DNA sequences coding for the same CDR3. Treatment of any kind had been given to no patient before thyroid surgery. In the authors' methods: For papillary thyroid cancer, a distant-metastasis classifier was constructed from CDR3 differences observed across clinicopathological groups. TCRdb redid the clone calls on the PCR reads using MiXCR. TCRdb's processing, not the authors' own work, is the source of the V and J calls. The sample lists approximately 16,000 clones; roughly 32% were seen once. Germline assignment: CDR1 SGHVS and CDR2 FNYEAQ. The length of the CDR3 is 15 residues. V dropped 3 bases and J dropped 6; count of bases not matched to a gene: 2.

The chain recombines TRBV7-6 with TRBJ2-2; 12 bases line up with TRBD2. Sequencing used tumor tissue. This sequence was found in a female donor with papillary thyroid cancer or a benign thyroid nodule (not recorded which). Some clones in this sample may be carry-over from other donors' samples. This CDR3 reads CASSFLAGGSGELFF. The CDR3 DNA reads TGTGCCAGCAGCTTCCTAGCGGGGGGGTCCGGGGAGCTGTTTTTT.